This record concerns one T cell receptor beta chain sequence. Its antigen is still unknown. This sample was included in a study of cytomegalovirus exposure and HLA in healthy donors. J was trimmed by 7 bases and V by 3 bases; bases with no gene match: 4. The CDR3 is 14 residues long. The germline V gene encodes CDR1 LNHDA and CDR2 SQIVND (reference sequence). Samples came from healthy bone marrow donors. Researchers ran the PCR with 60 Vbeta and 13 Jbeta primers. The table came from immunoSEQ multiplex PCR; TCRdb's copy has only in-frame clones and leaves some out. The sample has fewer than 100,000 clones, about three quarters seen once. Whole-study results and caveats: In a later analysis, a missense DCLRE1C variant was linked to TCR beta V- and J-gene trimming.

The V and J genes are TRBV19 and TRBJ2-1; 9 nucleotides line up with TRBD2. The sequenced sample was PBMCs. This clonotype was sampled from a male donor in good health and CMV-seronegative. The CDR3 loop is CASSIGGRGNEQFF. The DNA for the CDR3 is TGTGCCAGTAGTATCGGCGGGAGGGGAAATGAGCAGTTCTTC.